The rows below give T cell receptor beta chains drawn from one sample of a study of blood T cells in healthy people across ages. Each CDR3 protein is one row after TCRdb ran MiXCR on the 5' RACE reads. The table has roughly 680,000 distinct CDR3 sequences, 45% to 50% seen once; the top ten hold under 35%. Specimen: blood. Every receptor here comes from a woman aged 55-69 years in good health. The CDR3 runs from the conserved cysteine through the conserved F or W. D genes are given only for firm matches. Expanded clones are given a class, and other clones once, few, many or no size at all.

v_gene	abundance	d_gene	j_gene	CDR3nt	CDR3aa
TRBV5-1	few	.	TRBJ1-2	TGCGCCAGCAGTACAGGGTGGACGGATAACTATGGCTACACCTTC	CASSTGWTDNYGYTF
TRBV7-2	.	TRBD2	TRBJ2-3	TGTGCCAGCGGCTTAGTAACTAGCGGTTTTTCAGATACGCAGTATTTT	CASGLVTSGFSDTQYF
TRBV10-3	.	.	TRBJ1-5	TGTGCCATCAGCGCCACGACAGGAGATCAGCCCCAGCATTTT	CAISATTGDQPQHF
TRBV14	few	.	TRBJ2-4	TGTGCCAGCAGCCAGGCCACAGCCCCAGCCAAAAACATTCAGTACTTC	CASSQATAPAKNIQYF
TRBV20-1	.	.	TRBJ2-7	TGCAGTGCTAGTCCCGGGAGCGGAACCTACGAGCAGTACTTC	CSASPGSGTYEQYF
TRBV4-1	many	.	TRBJ2-7	TGCGCCAGCAGCCAAGCTCCAGGGGAGGCCTACGAGCAGTACTTC	CASSQAPGEAYEQYF
TRBV9	few	.	TRBJ2-7	TGTGCCAGCAGCGGGAGGAGCCTTGGGGATGGAGAGCAGTACTTC	CASSGRSLGDGEQYF
TRBV20-1	few	TRBD1	TRBJ1-2	TGCAGTGCTAGTGACCCAGGGGGCCGTGGCTACACCTTC	CSASDPGGRGYTF
TRBV12-3/TRBV12-4	.	TRBD1	TRBJ2-6	TGTGCCAGCAGTTTCGATGGGACAGGGACAGGGACCAACGTCCTGACTTTC	CASSFDGTGTGTNVLTF
TRBV3-1	few	TRBD2	TRBJ2-7	TGTGCCAGCAGCCAGGCGAGCGGGGGCTCCTACGAGCAGTACTTC	CASSQASGGSYEQYF
TRBV12-3/TRBV12-4	.	.	TRBJ2-5	TGTGCCAGCAGGACTACAGGGAAGGAGACCCAGTACTTC	CASRTTGKETQYF
TRBV20-1	.	TRBD2	TRBJ2-5	TGCAGTTCTAGCGGGATCACCCAAGAGACCCAGTACTTC	CSSSGITQETQYF
TRBV29-1	many	.	TRBJ2-5	TGCAGCGTTGATCCAGCGGAAACCTTCAATGAGCAGTACTTC	CSVDPAETFNEQYF
TRBV10-3	.	.	TRBJ2-1	TGTGCCATCAGGACTAACAATGAGCAGTTCTTC	CAIRTNNEQFF
TRBV2	.	.	TRBJ2-1	TGTGCCAGCGAGAGTGGGTACTCCTACAGTGAGCAGTTCTTC	CASESGYSYSEQFF
TRBV12-3/TRBV12-4	.	.	TRBJ1-1	TGTGCCAGCAGCCCAGATATAACGCGAGCTTTCTTT	CASSPDITRAFF
TRBV20-1	.	.	TRBJ2-6	TGCAGTGCTACCAGGGGCTCTGGGGCCAACGCCCTGACTTTC	CSATRGSGANALTF
TRBV7-2	few	TRBD1	TRBJ2-1	TGTGCCAGCAGCTTTTTAATTACGGGACAGGGGTTTAACAATGAGCAGTTCTTC	CASSFLITGQGFNNEQFF
TRBV7-2	few	.	TRBJ2-5	TGTGCCAGCAGCTTAAGTGAGCAGGAGACCCAGTACTTC	CASSLSEQETQYF
TRBV27	.	.	TRBJ2-2	TGTGCCAGCAGTTTTGCCACGAACACCGGGGAGCTGTTTTTT	CASSFATNTGELFF
TRBV10-3	.	TRBD1	TRBJ2-3	TGTGCCATCAGTGAGTCGGCAGGGGGTGTGACAGATACGCAGTATTTT	CAISESAGGVTDTQYF
TRBV9	few	.	TRBJ2-7	TGTGCCAGCAGCGTAGATAGCGCCTACGGGGACGAGCAGTACTTC	CASSVDSAYGDEQYF
TRBV27	.	TRBD2	TRBJ2-1	TGTGCCAGCAGTCCGTTCCTAGCGGGAGTGTACAATGAGCAGTTCTTC	CASSPFLAGVYNEQFF
TRBV29-1	.	.	TRBJ2-3	TGCAGCGTGGGGGAGGCCAGGGATACGCAGTATTTT	CSVGEARDTQYF
TRBV21-1	.	.	TRBJ2-3	TGTGCCAGCAGCAAGGTAGGATGGCAAGCGGTAGGGCCAGATACGCAGTATTTT	CASSKVGWQAVGPDTQYF
TRBV4-2	.	.	TRBJ1-1	TGTGCCAGCAGCCAAGATAAGCCGCCCTTGGCCACTGAAGCTTTCTTT	CASSQDKPPLATEAFF
TRBV12-3/TRBV12-4	.	.	TRBJ2-5	TGTGCCAGCAGTTTAATAGGGCGGGAGACCCAGTACTTC	CASSLIGRETQYF
TRBV5-5	.	.	TRBJ2-3	TGTGCCAGCAGCTTGGGCGGACAGAGCACAGATACGCAGTATTTT	CASSLGGQSTDTQYF
TRBV20-1	.	TRBD2	TRBJ2-2	TGCAGTGCAATTCAACTAGCGGGATTCGCCGGGGAGCTGTTTTTT	CSAIQLAGFAGELFF